Considering frequency, the clone carrying this T cell receptor (beta chain) is medium-sized. The CDR3 totals 15 residues. Germline V gene lookup returns CDR1 SGHDT and CDR2 YYEEEE. This sample is drawn from a study of T cells expressing NK-cell markers. TCRdb processed the 5' RACE reads again and assigns one entry to each CDR3 protein, with no DNA. This sample contains about 8,000 distinct CDR3 sequences. This TCR derives from a man aged 18 to 29 in good health. J is TRBJ2-7 and V is TRBV5-6; no DNA is available, so the TRBD1 call from TCRdb remains unchecked. The sample taken for sequencing was blood T cells: a sorted CD56 or NKG2C T cell subset, CD4+ or CD8+ T cells, or bulk PBMC T cells (not recorded which). CDR3 region: CASSSDWDSSYEQYF.